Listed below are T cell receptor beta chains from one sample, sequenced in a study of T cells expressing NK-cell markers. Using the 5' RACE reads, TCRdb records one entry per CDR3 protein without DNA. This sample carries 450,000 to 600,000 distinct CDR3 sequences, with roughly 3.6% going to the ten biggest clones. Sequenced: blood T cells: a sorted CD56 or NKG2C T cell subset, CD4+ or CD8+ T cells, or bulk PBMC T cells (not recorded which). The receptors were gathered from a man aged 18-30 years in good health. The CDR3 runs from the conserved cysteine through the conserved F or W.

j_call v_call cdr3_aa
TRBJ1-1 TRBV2 CADRRGQGPTEAFF
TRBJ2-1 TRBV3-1 CASSPGLAGVEAEFF
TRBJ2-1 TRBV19 CASSKGLAGARSYNEQFF
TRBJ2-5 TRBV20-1 CSATNSSRAGEYF
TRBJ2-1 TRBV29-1 CSVDLQGFQQFF
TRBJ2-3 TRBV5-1 CATTEGSTDTQYF
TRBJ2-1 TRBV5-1 CASSYTSGNPNEQFF
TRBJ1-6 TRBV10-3 CAISEGARNSPLHF
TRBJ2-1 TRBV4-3 CASATWGGSYNEQFF
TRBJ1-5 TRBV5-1 CASSKKRPVGQPQHF
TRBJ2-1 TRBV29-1 CSVEGRLGGAEQFF
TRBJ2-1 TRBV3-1 CASSQDHNVAGAAQFF
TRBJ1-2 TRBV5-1 CASSPGGQGLNGYTF
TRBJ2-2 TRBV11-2 CASSWTDTGELFF
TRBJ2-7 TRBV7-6 CASSLRSSGTYEQYF
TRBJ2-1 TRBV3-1 CASSRRGLTHEQFF
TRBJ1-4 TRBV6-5 CASQNLRQGVEKLFF
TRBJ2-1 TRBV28 CASNNRGLAFNEQFF
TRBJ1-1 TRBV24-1 CATSERGSTEAFF
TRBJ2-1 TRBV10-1 CASSEKRTSGQFF
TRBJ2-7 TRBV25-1 CASSPRLGTYEQYF
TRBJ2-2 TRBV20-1 CSASWGGELFF
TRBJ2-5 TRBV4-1 CASSQDPSLHETQYF
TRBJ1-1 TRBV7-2 CASSGGDSLHTEAFF
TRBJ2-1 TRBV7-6 CASSLPPGLAGLRHNEQFF
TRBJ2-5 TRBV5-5 CASSILGPGSETQYF
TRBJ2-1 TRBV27 CASSFVQGWYEQFF
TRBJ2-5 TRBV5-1 CASSLSFVTGDDLYQETQYF
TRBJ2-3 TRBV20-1 CSARPPMTSMTSTDTQYF
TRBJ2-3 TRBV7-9 CASSLTGEIDTQYF
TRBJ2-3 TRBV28 CASSSGGSTDTQYF
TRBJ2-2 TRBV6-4 CASRGRTGGLITPANTGELFF
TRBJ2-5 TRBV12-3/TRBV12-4 CASRKPITRYKETQYF
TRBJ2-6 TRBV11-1 CASSFFGLAGSPGANVLTF
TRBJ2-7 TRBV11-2 CASSLDLGTADLYEQYF
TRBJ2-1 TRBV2 CASSGNRVAGENNEQFF
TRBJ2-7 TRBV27 CASSSYLDRPPYEQYF
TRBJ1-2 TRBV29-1 CSVDVGKNYGYTF
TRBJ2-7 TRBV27 CASSFSGGFDEQYF
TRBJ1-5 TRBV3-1 CASSHDRQGNQHF
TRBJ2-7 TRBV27 CASSLVGPYEQYF
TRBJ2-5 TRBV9 CASSEGNLGGETQYF
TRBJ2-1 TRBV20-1 CSGIPGLAGQLGSYNEQFF
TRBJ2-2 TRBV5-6 CASSLLAGDGTGELFF
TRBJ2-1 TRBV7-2 CASSDSPGAGEQFF
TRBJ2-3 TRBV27 CASSVPGQGTDTQYF
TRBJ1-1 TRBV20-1 CSASMSRVSNTEAFF
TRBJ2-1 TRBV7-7 CASSLQGTAQSEQFF
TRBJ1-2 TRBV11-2 CASSRDRGYGYTF
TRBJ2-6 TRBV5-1 CASSWPGGAEIKGANVLTF
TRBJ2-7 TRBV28 CASSLSLAGEIYEQYF
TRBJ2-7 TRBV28 CASSSTGDPSYEQYF
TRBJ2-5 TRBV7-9 CASSLDQRQETQYF
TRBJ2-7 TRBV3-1 CASSQEGGGNEQYF
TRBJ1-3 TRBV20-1 CSASRGAGNTIYF
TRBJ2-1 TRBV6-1 CASNTIDPYEQFF
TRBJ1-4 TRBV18 CASSPPGREGEKLFF
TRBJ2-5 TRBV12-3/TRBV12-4 CASGDWAGVTQYF
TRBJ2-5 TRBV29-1 CSVGTGAGPQETQYF
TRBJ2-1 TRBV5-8 CASSIIYNEQFF